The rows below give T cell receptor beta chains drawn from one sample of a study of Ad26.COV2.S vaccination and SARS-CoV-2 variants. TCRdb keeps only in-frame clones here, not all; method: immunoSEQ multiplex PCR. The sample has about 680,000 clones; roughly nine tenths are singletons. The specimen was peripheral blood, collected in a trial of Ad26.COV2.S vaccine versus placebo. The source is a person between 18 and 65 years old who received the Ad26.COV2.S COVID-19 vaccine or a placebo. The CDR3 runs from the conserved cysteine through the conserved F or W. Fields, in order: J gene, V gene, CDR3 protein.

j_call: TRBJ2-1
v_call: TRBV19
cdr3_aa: CASSNPLTGAGEQFF

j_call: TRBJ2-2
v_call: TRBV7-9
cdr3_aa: CASSSSAGELFF

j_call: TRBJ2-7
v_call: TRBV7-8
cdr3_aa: CASSPSPSGFSSYEQYF

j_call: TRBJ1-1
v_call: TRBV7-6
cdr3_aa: CASSTDRGWTEAFF

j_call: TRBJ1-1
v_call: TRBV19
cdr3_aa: CASTIQGARTEAFF

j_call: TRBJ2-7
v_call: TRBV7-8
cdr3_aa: CASSDPGQVPYEQYF

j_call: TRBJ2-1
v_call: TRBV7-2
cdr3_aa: CASSSDRGGYNEQFF

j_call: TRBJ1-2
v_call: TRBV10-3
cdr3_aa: CAISSGGYGYTF

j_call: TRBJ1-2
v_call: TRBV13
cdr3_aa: CASSHRRLDDYGYTF

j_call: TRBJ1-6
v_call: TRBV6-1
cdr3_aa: CASSDGRGGGNSPLHF

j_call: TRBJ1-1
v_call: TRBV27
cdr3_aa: CASSFSGLNTEAFF

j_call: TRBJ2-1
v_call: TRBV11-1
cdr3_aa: CASNTGTAYNEQFF

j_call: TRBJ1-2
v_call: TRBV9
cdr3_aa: CASSGTVWGTNYGYTF

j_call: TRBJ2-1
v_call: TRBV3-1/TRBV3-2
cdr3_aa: CASSQLGGEQFF

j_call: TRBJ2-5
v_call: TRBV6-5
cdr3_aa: CASSYRTGGETQYF

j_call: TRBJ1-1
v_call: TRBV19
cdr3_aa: CASTIRGRAEAFF

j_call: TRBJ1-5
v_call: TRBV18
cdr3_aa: CASSPSFDDQPQHF

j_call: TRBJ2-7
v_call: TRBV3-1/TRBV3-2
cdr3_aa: CASSPSARGGFYEQYF

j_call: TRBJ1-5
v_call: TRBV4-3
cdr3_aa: CASSQDLRTGALSNQPQHF

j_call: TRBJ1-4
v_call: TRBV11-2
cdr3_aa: CASSSGQGSEKLFF

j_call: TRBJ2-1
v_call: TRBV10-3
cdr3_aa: CAISGTSGGSSYNEQFF

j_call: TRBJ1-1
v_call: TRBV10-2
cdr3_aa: CATSRVPPEAFF

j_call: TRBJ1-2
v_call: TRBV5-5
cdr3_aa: CASSQDRVGYTF

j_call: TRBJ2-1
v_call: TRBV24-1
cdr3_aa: CATSIRGGDEQFF

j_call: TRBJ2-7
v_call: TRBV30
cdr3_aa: CAWSPPRGRLGYEQYF

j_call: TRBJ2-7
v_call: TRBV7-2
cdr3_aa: CASSLVGGTNPYEQYF

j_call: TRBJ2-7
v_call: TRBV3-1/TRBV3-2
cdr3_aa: CASSLLGSYEQYF

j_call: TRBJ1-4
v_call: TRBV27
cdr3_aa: CASRSWGVEEKLFF

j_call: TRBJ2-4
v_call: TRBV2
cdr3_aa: CASVTGLAKNIQYF

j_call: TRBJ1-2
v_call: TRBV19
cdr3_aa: CASSISPAWGYTF

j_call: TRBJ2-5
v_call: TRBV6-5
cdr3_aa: CASSYALAGGQETQYF

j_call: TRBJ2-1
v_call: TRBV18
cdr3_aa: CASSPLTSSDEQFF

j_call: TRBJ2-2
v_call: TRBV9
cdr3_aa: CASSPGRGNTGELFF

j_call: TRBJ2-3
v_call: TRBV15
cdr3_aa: CATSSSGGTDTQYF

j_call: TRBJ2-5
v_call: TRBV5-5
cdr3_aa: CASSLGGQETQYF

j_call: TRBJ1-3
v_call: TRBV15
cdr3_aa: CATSREGGTVSGNTIYF

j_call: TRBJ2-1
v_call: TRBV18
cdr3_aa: CASSQGPRNEQFF

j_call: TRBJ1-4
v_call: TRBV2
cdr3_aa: CASSWTGGIDEKLFF

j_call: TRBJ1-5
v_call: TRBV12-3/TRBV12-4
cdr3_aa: CASSFPHQPQHF

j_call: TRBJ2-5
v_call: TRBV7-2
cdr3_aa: CASSLGGRGGLETQYF

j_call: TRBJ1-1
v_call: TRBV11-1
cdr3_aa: CASSLGQYYTEAFF

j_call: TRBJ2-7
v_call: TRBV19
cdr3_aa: CASSNRDRGREQYF

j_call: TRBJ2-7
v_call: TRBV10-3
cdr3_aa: CAISDTTGGSGGQSYEQYF

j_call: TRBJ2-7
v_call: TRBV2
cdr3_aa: CASSIEIRSEQYF

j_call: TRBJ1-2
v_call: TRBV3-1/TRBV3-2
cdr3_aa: CASSQAMVANYGYTF

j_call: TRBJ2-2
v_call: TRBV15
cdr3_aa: CATSGSIGTGELFF

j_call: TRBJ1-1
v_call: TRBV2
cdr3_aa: CASSRGQSLDTEAFF

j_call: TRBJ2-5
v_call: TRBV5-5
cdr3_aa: CASSLIRLAGGTETQYF

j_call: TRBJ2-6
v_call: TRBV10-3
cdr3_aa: CAISVGQSSGANVLTF

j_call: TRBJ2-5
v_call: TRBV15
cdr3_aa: CATSSGYPGTDVLETQYF